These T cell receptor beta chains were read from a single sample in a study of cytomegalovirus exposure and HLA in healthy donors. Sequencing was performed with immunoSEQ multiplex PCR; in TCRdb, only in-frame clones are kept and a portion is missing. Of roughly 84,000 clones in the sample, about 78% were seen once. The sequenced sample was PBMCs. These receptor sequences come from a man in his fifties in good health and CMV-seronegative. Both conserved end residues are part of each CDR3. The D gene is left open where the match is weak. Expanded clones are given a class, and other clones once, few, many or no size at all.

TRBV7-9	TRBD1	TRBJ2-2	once	TGTGCCAGCAGACCCAGGGGGCGGGACGCCGGGGAGCTGTTTTTT	CASRPRGRDAGELFF
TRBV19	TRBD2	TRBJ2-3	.	TGTGCCAGTAGGAGAATAGCGGGGGGGCTCACAGATACGCAGTATTTT	CASRRIAGGLTDTQYF
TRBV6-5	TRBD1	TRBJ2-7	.	TGTGCCAGCGGGAACCACAGGGGCTACGAGCAGTACTTC	CASGNHRGYEQYF
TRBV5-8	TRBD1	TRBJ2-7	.	TGTGCCAGCAGCTTGGACGGGACAGGGCGGATCGGGCAGTACTTC	CASSLDGTGRIGQYF
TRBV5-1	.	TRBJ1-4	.	TGCGCCAGCAGCTACGGACAGCCCAATGAAAAACTGTTTTTT	CASSYGQPNEKLFF
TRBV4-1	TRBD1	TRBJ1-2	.	TGCGCCAGCAGCCAATCGTTGATTCAGCAGGGGGCATTGTATGGCTACACCTTC	CASSQSLIQQGALYGYTF
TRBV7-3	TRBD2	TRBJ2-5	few	TGTGCCAGCAGCCGCTCGGGGGCGGGGGGCGGAGAGACCCAGTACTTC	CASSRSGAGGGETQYF
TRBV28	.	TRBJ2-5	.	TGTGCCAGCAGTACGAGCCAAGAGACCCAGTACTTC	CASSTSQETQYF
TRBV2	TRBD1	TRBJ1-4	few	TGTGCCAGCACCGTACAGGGGGCGAGGGAAAAACTGTTTTTT	CASTVQGAREKLFF
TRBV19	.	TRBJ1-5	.	TGTGCCTCTTACAGGGTACGGAGCAATCAGCCCCAGCATTTT	CASYRVRSNQPQHF
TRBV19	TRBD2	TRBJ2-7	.	TGTGCCAGTAGTATAGGTCAGGGACTAGCGGGGACCTACGAGCAGTACTTC	CASSIGQGLAGTYEQYF
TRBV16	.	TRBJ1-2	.	TGTGCCAGCAGCCAATCGGGCAGGGAAGGCTACACCTTC	CASSQSGREGYTF
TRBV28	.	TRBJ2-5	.	TGTGCCAGCAGTTTGGGGGCGAAAGAGACCCAGTACTTC	CASSLGAKETQYF
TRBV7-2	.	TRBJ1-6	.	TGTGCCAGCAGCTTCCAGGATTCACCCCTCCACTTT	CASSFQDSPLHF
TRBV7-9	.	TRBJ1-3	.	TGTGCCAGCAGCTTAGCATCAGGTCTGGATTTT	CASSLASGLDF
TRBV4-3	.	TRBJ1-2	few	TGCGCCAGCAGCCAAGATCTCGGGGAGGCTAACTATGGCTACACCTTC	CASSQDLGEANYGYTF
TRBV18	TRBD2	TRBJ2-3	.	TGTGCCAGCTCACCAGAAATCCGGCGGGGGTTCACAGATACGCAGTATTTT	CASSPEIRRGFTDTQYF
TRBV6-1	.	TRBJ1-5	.	TGTGCCAGCAGTGATACCGGGTGGCAGCCCCAGCATTTT	CASSDTGWQPQHF
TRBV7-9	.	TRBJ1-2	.	TGTGCCAGCAGCTTAGCGGCTGGGGCCAGCTATGGCTACACCTTC	CASSLAAGASYGYTF
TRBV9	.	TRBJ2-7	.	TGTGCCAGCAGCGTAGGCCACAGAAGCACCTCCTACGAGCAGTACTTC	CASSVGHRSTSYEQYF
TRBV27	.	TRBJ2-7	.	TGTGCCAGCAGTTTGGGGCCCGCCTACGAGCAGTACTTC	CASSLGPAYEQYF
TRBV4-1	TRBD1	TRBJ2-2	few	TGCGCCAGCAGCCAAGTCCCCGGACAGGGCGAGACCGGGGAGCTGTTTTTT	CASSQVPGQGETGELFF
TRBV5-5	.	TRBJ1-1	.	TGTGCCAGCAGCTTGGACAGCCATCCGATGAACACTGAAGCTTTCTTT	CASSLDSHPMNTEAFF
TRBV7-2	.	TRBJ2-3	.	TGTGCCAGCACCCCGTTACGGGCAGATACGCAGTATTTT	CASTPLRADTQYF
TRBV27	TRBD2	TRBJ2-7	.	TGTGCCAGCAGTTTTTTCCTGACTAGCGGGGGGGCCGAGCAGTACTTC	CASSFFLTSGGAEQYF
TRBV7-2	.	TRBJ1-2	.	TGTGCCAGCAGCCTTTCGGGGTCCTTGGGTACTCATGGCTACACCTTC	CASSLSGSLGTHGYTF
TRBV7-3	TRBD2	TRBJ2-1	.	TGTGCCAGCAGCTCGTTGGCGGGGGGCCAGAATGAGCAGTTCTTC	CASSSLAGGQNEQFF
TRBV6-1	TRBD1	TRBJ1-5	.	TGTGCCAGCAAGGGACAGAATAGCAATCAGCCCCAGCATTTT	CASKGQNSNQPQHF
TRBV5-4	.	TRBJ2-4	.	TGTGCCAGCAGCTTTGGGGCGGGGCGATCCAAAAACATTCAGTACTTC	CASSFGAGRSKNIQYF
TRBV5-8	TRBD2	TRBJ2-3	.	TGTGCCAGCAGCTCCTCCGGGACTAGCGGAAGCACAGATACGCAGTATTTT	CASSSSGTSGSTDTQYF
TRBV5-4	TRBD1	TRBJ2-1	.	TGTGCCAGCAGTCACGGGGGGGGACAGGGGAAAAATGAGCAGTTCTTC	CASSHGGGQGKNEQFF
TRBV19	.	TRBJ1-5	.	TGTGCCAGTAGTATAGAGGCAGGTGGGCATCAGCCCCAGCATTTT	CASSIEAGGHQPQHF
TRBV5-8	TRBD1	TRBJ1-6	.	TGTGCCAGCAGCTTCTACAGGGGGCAATCACCCCTCCACTTT	CASSFYRGQSPLHF
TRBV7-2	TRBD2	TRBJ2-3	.	TGTGCCAGCAGCCTCAGCGGGGGGGCAGCAGATACGCAGTATTTT	CASSLSGGAADTQYF
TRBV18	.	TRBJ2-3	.	TGTGCCAGCTCACCAGTTTTCGCGAAGGGGGGGAGTCGCACAGATACGCAGTATTTT	CASSPVFAKGGSRTDTQYF
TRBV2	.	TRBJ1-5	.	TGTGCCAGCAAGCGGATTAGCAATCAGCCCCAGCATTTT	CASKRISNQPQHF
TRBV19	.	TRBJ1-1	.	TGTGCCAGTGGACCAGACAGGCCAGGTGGGAACACTGAAGCTTTCTTT	CASGPDRPGGNTEAFF
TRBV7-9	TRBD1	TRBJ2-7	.	TGTGCCAGCTCGGCGACAGGGGGAGGTTACGAGCAGTACTTC	CASSATGGGYEQYF
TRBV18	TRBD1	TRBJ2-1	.	TGTGCCAGCTCACCTCCTTGGGACAGGGTGGGCAATGAGCAGTTCTTC	CASSPPWDRVGNEQFF
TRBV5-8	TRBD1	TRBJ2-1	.	TGTGCCAGCAGCAAACCCGGGACAGGGCTCTATGAGCAGTTCTTC	CASSKPGTGLYEQFF